A single sample gave rise to the 8 T cell receptor beta chains below, sequenced in a study of preoperative IRX-2 immunotherapy in early breast cancer. Libraries were prepared by immunoSEQ multiplex PCR; TCRdb keeps only in-frame clonotypes and omits some of them. The data show around 39,000 clones, approximately 95% seen once. Treatment indicated: preoperative locoregional IRX-2 cytokine immunotherapy. The sequencing used tumor tissue, collected after IRX-2 immunotherapy. The origin of the receptors is a human donor with breast cancer.

CDR3 in DNA: TGTGCCAGCAGCCCAAGGAGGGCTAGCGGGGCTTTGAGCTCCTACAATGAGCAGTTCTTC. This codes for CASSPRRASGALSSYNEQFF. The J gene is TRBJ2-1, the V gene TRBV4-2; 9 positions match TRBD2. Per the germline V gene, CDR1 is LGHNA and CDR2 is YNFKEQ. This CDR3 is 20 amino acids long. V dropped 4 bases and J dropped 0; count of bases not matched to a gene: 16.

V usage is TRBV6-5 and J usage is TRBJ2-1; D unresolved. Germline CDR1 and CDR2: MNHEY and SVGAGI. This CDR3 is built from 13 residues. V lost 0 bases and J 9 bases, leaving 9 bases between the germline ends. The CDR3 region is CASSYSGFSEQFF. The CDR3 DNA sequence: TGTGCCAGCAGTTACTCAGGGTTTTCTGAGCAGTTCTTC.

The rearrangement uses TRBV9 and TRBJ2-3; 8 nucleotides agree with TRBD1. There are 13 residues in the CDR3. The V gene's germline CDR1 is SGDLS and CDR2 YYNGEE. The junction had 7 bases not matched to a gene; V was cut back by 8 bases and J by 5 bases. The CDR3 here is CASRGRGRDTQYF. The CDR3 DNA reads TGTGCCAGTAGGGGCAGGGGGCGAGATACGCAGTATTTT. The full variable domain, in which reference TRBV9 and TRBJ2-3 provide the parts outside the CDR3, is DSGVTQTPKHLITATGQRVTLRCSPRSGDLSVYWYQQSLDQGLQFLIQYYNGEERAKGNILERFSAQQFPDLHSELNLSSLELGDSALYFCASRGRGRDTQYFGPGTRLTVL.

This clone was seen once. The chain couples TRBV7-3 to TRBJ2-2; D gene ambiguous. Between the trimmed V and J ends, which lost 5 bases and 0 bases, there was a span of 7 bases. The CDR3 sequence is 14 residues long. Germline V gene sequence: CDR1 SGHTA, CDR2 FQGTGA. The CDR3 bases are TGTGCCAGCAGCCGGTTATCGAACACCGGGGAGCTGTTTTTT. Protein: CASSRLSNTGELFF.

The chain joins TRBV7-6 to TRBJ2-1, with TRBD2 identical over 7 bases. The CDR3 is made up of 17 amino acids. Germline trimming cut 3 bases from V and 9 bases from J; bases unmatched to any gene: 17. Germline-derived CDR1 and CDR2 are SGHVS and FNYEAQ. CDR3 coding DNA: TGTGCCAGCAGCTTCCGGCAGGGTGGCGGGAGATCGGGTGAGCAGTTCTTC. Residues: CASSFRQGGGRSGEQFF.

Concerning this clone: Additional DNA sequences in this sample encode the identical CDR3. The genes are TRBV19 and TRBJ2-3, with D hard to call. The CDR3 runs 15 residues. Per the germline V gene, CDR1 is LNHDA and CDR2 is SQIVND (reference sequence). V lost 3 bases to trimming and J lost 0 bases, with 10 bases between them. The CDR3 loop is CASSMGRASTDTQYF. In DNA, the CDR3 is TGTGCCAGTAGTATGGGTCGAGCTAGCACAGATACGCAGTATTTT.

The V and J genes are TRBV7-3 and TRBJ2-2; D ambiguous. Trimming pared 5 bases from V and 3 bases from J, leaving 7 bases between. The CDR3 extends over 13 amino acids. Germline values: CDR1 SGHTA, CDR2 FQGTGA. CDR3 amino acids: CASSIRYTGELFF. The CDR3 DNA reads as TGTGCCAGCAGCATTCGTTACACCGGGGAGCTGTTTTTT.

The chain is built from TRBV14 and TRBJ2-1; D is perhaps TRBD2 (5 bases). CDR3 size: 13 residues. Per the germline V gene, CDR1 is SGHDN and CDR2 is FVKESK. The V end was cut by 5 bases, the J end by 9 bases, with 14 bases between. CDR3 region: CASSWAGSGEQFF. The CDR3 nucleotides are TGTGCCAGCAGCTGGGCGGGCAGTGGTGAGCAGTTCTTC.